These 12 T cell receptor beta chains came from one sample sequenced in a study of OX40 agonist ivuxolimab in advanced cancers. Some clones are missing from TCRdb's copy, which holds only in-frame ones; the method was immunoSEQ multiplex PCR. The sample includes 60,000 or so clones, approximately 86% of them seen just once. The starting material was CD4+ or CD8+ T cells sorted from blood, obtained in a trial of the OX40 agonist ivuxolimab. Source of these receptors: an adult with an advanced solid tumor such as melanoma, head and neck, liver or kidney cancer.

The gene calls are TRBV27 and TRBJ2-7; TRBD2 agrees at 14 bases. The germline V gene has CDR1 MNHEY and CDR2 SMNVEV (reference sequence). The CDR3 has 18 amino acids. V shed 0 bases and J 7 bases; nucleotides not matched to a gene: 11. The CDR3 nucleotides read TGTGCCAGCAGTTTATCCCGACCGACTAGCGGGAGGGCCGTTGAGCAGTACTTC. As protein: CASSLSRPTSGRAVEQYF.

This rearrangement joins TRBV29-1 to TRBJ1-1; D not resolved. CDR1 and CDR2 (germline): SQVTM, ANQGSEA. V dropped 0 bases and J dropped 3 bases, with 8 bases sitting between them. There are 13 residues in the CDR3. The CDR3 sequence: CSVEEGSHTEAFF. The CDR3 region has the DNA TGCAGCGTTGAAGAGGGCAGTCACACTGAAGCTTTCTTT.

This clone was seen only once. The chain couples TRBV5-1 to TRBJ2-5; 7 bases map to TRBD1. The J call may be wrong; the DNA end is better matched by TRBJ2-7. This CDR3 contains 15 residues. Germline CDR1 SGHRS, CDR2 YFSETQ. The CDR3 protein is CASSPYRTGNREQYF. The CDR3 region has the DNA TGCGCCAGCAGCCCATATCGGACAGGAAACCGCGAGCAGTACTTC.

Comments on this clone: Different DNA sequences within this sample yield the same CDR3. The V and J genes are TRBV5-8 and TRBJ2-7; TRBD2 matches at 11 bases. Trimming took 4 bases from V and 8 from J; bases not matched to a gene: 20. The germline CDR1 and CDR2 sequences are SGHTS and YDEGEE. This CDR3 is 18 amino acids long. Here the CDR3 DNA reads TGTGCCAGCAGCCCAATCTTAGCGGGGGGGGACCTACGTCGCAAGCAGTACTTC. Its translation: CASSPILAGGDLRRKQYF.

V gene TRBV7-9 combines with J gene TRBJ1-2; D is unresolved. The CDR3 has 13 amino acids. V was shortened by 5 bases and J by 0 bases, with 7 bases between the two germline ends. Germline V gene sequence: CDR1 SEHNR, CDR2 FQNEAQ (reference sequence). CDR3 sequence (DNA): TGTGCCAGCAGCGACACACCTAACTATGGCTACACCTTC. Encoded protein: CASSDTPNYGYTF.

As concerns this clone: In the same sample, other DNA sequences code for this CDR3. CDR3 coding DNA: TGTGCCAGCAGCTTAGGGCGGTCCTACGAGCAGTACTTC. Its translation is CASSLGRSYEQYF. This chain uses TRBV11-2 with TRBJ2-7; D remains unclear. Trimming removed 1 base at V and 1 base at J, with 5 bases between. This CDR3 comprises 13 residues. CDR1 SGHAT and CDR2 FQNNGV come from the germline V gene.

This rearrangement joins TRBV10-1 to TRBJ2-7, with D maybe TRBD2 (6 bases). CDR3 length: 16 residues. V was shortened by 2 bases and J by 0 bases, with 14 bases between the two germline ends. Germline V gives CDR1 WNHNN, CDR2 SYGVQD (reference sequence). The CDR3 DNA reads as TGCGCCAGCAGTGAGAACCGTGGAGGGAGCTCCTACGAGCAGTACTTC. Protein product: CASSENRGGSSYEQYF.

The CDR3 reads CASSLEAGDPGNTIYF. Written as DNA, the CDR3 is TGTGCCAGCAGCTTAGAGGCAGGGGACCCTGGAAACACCATATATTTT. The J gene is TRBJ1-3, the V gene TRBV7-6; a possible D gene is TRBD1 (6 bases). Between the trimmed V and J ends, which lost 1 base and 2 bases, there was a span of 12 bases. The V gene's germline CDR1 is SGHVS and CDR2 FNYEAQ. The CDR3 is 16 residues long.

This clone appeared a single time. The chain employs TRBV30 and TRBJ2-7, with 9 bases that match TRBD2. V shed 2 bases, J shed 0 bases, and the junction held 2 bases outside the gene matches. The CDR3 sequence is 14 residues long. Germline V gene data show CDR1 as GTSNPN and CDR2 as SVGIG (reference sequence). The CDR3 nucleotides are TGTGCCTGGAGTCCGGGACTAGCCTCCTACGAGCAGTACTTC. Amino acid sequence: CAWSPGLASYEQYF.

V usage is TRBV6-6 and J usage is TRBJ2-3, with D perhaps TRBD1 (5 bases). This CDR3 is built from 14 residues. Deletions cut 0 bases from V and 2 bases from J, with 6 bases between. CDR1 and CDR2 from the germline V gene are MNHNY and SVGAGI (reference sequence). CDR3 coding DNA: TGTGCCAGCAGTTACTCGGACACCACAGATACGCAGTATTTT. Encoded protein: CASSYSDTTDTQYF.

The rearrangement uses TRBV14 and TRBJ2-1, with D tentatively TRBD1 or TRBD2 (5 bases each). This CDR3 spans 17 amino acids. With 1 base removed from V and 0 bases from J, the gap between germline ends came to 13 bases. The germline CDR1 and CDR2 sequences are SGHDN and FVKESK. CDR3 region: CASSQGARGFSYNEQFF. In DNA, the CDR3 is TGTGCCAGCAGCCAAGGGGCGAGGGGTTTCTCCTACAATGAGCAGTTCTTC.

This clone was detected once. The chain is built from TRBV29-1 and TRBJ2-5; D unclear. CDR1 and CDR2 (germline): SQVTM, ANQGSEA. V dropped 2 bases and J dropped 0 bases, with 16 bases sitting between them. The CDR3 is 16 amino acids. Here the CDR3 reads CSVEKTHNKYQETQYF. CDR3 DNA: TGCAGCGTTGAAAAGACTCACAATAAGTACCAAGAGACCCAGTACTTC.